These T cell receptor beta chains were read from a single sample in a study of shared T cell receptors in the human thymus. Measured with immunoSEQ multiplex PCR; TCRdb has only the in-frame clones, and not every one. Of 500,000 to 550,000 clones in the sample, around 78% were seen once. These data also featured in a second study, about human thymus T cells.

Sequences were obtained from thymocytes. These TCRs come from a boy under three years old with a congenital heart defect. Both conserved end residues are part of each CDR3. The order of the fields is CDR3 length, J gene, V gene, D gene, clone size, CDR3 DNA, CDR3 protein. A D gene is named only where the DNA matches it firmly. The size of a clone is reported for some rows only, either as once, few or many, or as a class for expanded clones.

len: 17
j_gene: TRBJ1-2
v_gene: TRBV30
d_gene: TRBD1
abundance: NA
CDR3nt: TGTGCCTGGAGTGAACCAGGGGGGATCACCCACGTGGATGGCTACACCTTC
CDR3aa: CAWSEPGGITHVDGYTF

len: 17
j_gene: TRBJ2-7
v_gene: TRBV28
d_gene: TRBD2
abundance: NA
CDR3nt: TGTGCCAGCAGGGGGGGACTAGCGGGAGGGCCGGGATACGAGCAGTACTTC
CDR3aa: CASRGGLAGGPGYEQYF

len: 13
j_gene: TRBJ1-5
v_gene: TRBV6-5
d_gene: NA
abundance: NA
CDR3nt: TGTGCCAGCAGGCAGGACAGATATCAGCCCCAGCATTTT
CDR3aa: CASRQDRYQPQHF

len: 18
j_gene: TRBJ2-5
v_gene: TRBV4-2
d_gene: NA
abundance: NA
CDR3nt: TGTGCCAGCAGCCAAGATAGGACAGCCGGCCGACTCAAAGAGACCCAGTACTTC
CDR3aa: CASSQDRTAGRLKETQYF

len: 18
j_gene: TRBJ2-3
v_gene: TRBV5-1
d_gene: NA
abundance: NA
CDR3nt: TGCGCCAGCAGCCGCACCCCCACAGGGACCCCTAGCACAGATACGCAGTATTTT
CDR3aa: CASSRTPTGTPSTDTQYF

len: 17
j_gene: TRBJ2-1
v_gene: TRBV14
d_gene: NA
abundance: NA
CDR3nt: TGTGCCAGCAGCCCCAAGGGCGGTAGCGGCCGTTACAATGAGCAGTTCTTC
CDR3aa: CASSPKGGSGRYNEQFF

len: 16
j_gene: TRBJ2-5
v_gene: TRBV5-1
d_gene: TRBD1
abundance: NA
CDR3nt: TGCGCCAGCACCAAACAACAGGGGGTACCGAAGGAGACCCAGTACTTC
CDR3aa: CASTKQQGVPKETQYF

len: 18
j_gene: TRBJ2-7
v_gene: TRBV4-1
d_gene: TRBD2
abundance: NA
CDR3nt: TGCGCCAGCAGCCAAGATGTTGGACTAGCGGGAGGAGTCTACGAGCAGTACTTC
CDR3aa: CASSQDVGLAGGVYEQYF

len: 17
j_gene: TRBJ1-4
v_gene: TRBV4-1
d_gene: NA
abundance: NA
CDR3nt: TGCGCCAGCAGCCAAGATTACGGAACAGGGCCTAATGAAAAACTGTTTTTT
CDR3aa: CASSQDYGTGPNEKLFF

len: 15
j_gene: TRBJ2-3
v_gene: TRBV6-1
d_gene: NA
abundance: NA
CDR3nt: TGTGCCAGCAGCGCCTTCGGGGTCGGGGCAGATACGCAGTATTTT
CDR3aa: CASSAFGVGADTQYF

len: 19
j_gene: TRBJ2-6
v_gene: TRBV7-2
d_gene: TRBD2
abundance: NA
CDR3nt: TGTGCCAGCAGCTTAGCGCTAATGGGACTAGAGGCTGGGGCCAACGTCCTGACTTTC
CDR3aa: CASSLALMGLEAGANVLTF

len: 13
j_gene: TRBJ2-7
v_gene: TRBV18
d_gene: TRBD1
abundance: NA
CDR3nt: TGTGCCAGCTCACCACCAGGGGGCCACGAGCAGTACTTC
CDR3aa: CASSPPGGHEQYF

len: 17
j_gene: TRBJ2-3
v_gene: TRBV11-2
d_gene: TRBD2
abundance: few
CDR3nt: TGTGCCAGCAGCTTCTCCCCCGGGACTAGCGGAACAGATACGCAGTATTTT
CDR3aa: CASSFSPGTSGTDTQYF

len: 16
j_gene: TRBJ2-5
v_gene: TRBV29-1
d_gene: TRBD1
abundance: NA
CDR3nt: TGCAGCGTGAGATCCGCGGTTTTGGACAGGGAAGAGACCCAGTACTTC
CDR3aa: CSVRSAVLDREETQYF

len: 21
j_gene: TRBJ2-7
v_gene: TRBV10-3
d_gene: TRBD2
abundance: once
CDR3nt: TGTGCCATCAGTGACATAGTTGGGACTAGCGGGAGGGCCGGGGCTTTCGACGAGCAGTACTTC
CDR3aa: CAISDIVGTSGRAGAFDEQYF

len: 15
j_gene: TRBJ1-1
v_gene: TRBV19
d_gene: NA
abundance: NA
CDR3nt: TGTGCCAGTAGTATAGAGGCGGTGGCTTACACTGAAGCTTTCTTT
CDR3aa: CASSIEAVAYTEAFF

len: 20
j_gene: TRBJ2-1
v_gene: TRBV27
d_gene: NA
abundance: NA
CDR3nt: TGTGCCAGCACACGGACAGGGATCCCTATCCTAGCGGGATATTACAATGAGCAGTTCTTC
CDR3aa: CASTRTGIPILAGYYNEQFF

len: 15
j_gene: TRBJ1-2
v_gene: TRBV5-5
d_gene: TRBD1
abundance: NA
CDR3nt: TGTGCCAGCAGCTTGAGGACAGGGAGGGAGGATGGCTACACCTTC
CDR3aa: CASSLRTGREDGYTF

len: 16
j_gene: TRBJ2-1
v_gene: TRBV9
d_gene: TRBD1
abundance: NA
CDR3nt: TGTGCCAGCAGCATGCCACAGGGGTGGAGGAACAATGAGCAGTTCTTC
CDR3aa: CASSMPQGWRNNEQFF

len: 15
j_gene: TRBJ2-7
v_gene: TRBV28
d_gene: TRBD1
abundance: NA
CDR3nt: TGTGCCAGCAGTTCGATCCGGGACAGGGACGACGAGCAGTACTTC
CDR3aa: CASSSIRDRDDEQYF

len: 16
j_gene: TRBJ1-3
v_gene: TRBV19
d_gene: NA
abundance: few
CDR3nt: TGTGCCAGTAGTATAGGGAGAGAGGCCTCTGGAAACACCATATATTTT
CDR3aa: CASSIGREASGNTIYF

len: 16
j_gene: TRBJ2-3
v_gene: TRBV29-1
d_gene: NA
abundance: NA
CDR3nt: TGCAGCGTTGAAGATCGGCGGGGGCATAGCACAGATACGCAGTATTTT
CDR3aa: CSVEDRRGHSTDTQYF

len: 14
j_gene: TRBJ2-5
v_gene: TRBV6-5
d_gene: TRBD1
abundance: NA
CDR3nt: TGTGCCAGCAGTTACGGGGGTGGGGACAGGAGGTTGTACTTC
CDR3aa: CASSYGGGDRRLYF

len: 16
j_gene: TRBJ2-5
v_gene: TRBV29-1
d_gene: TRBD2
abundance: NA
CDR3nt: TGCAGCGTTGAAGATTTAGTAGCGGGAGGGAGAGAGACCCAGTACTTC
CDR3aa: CSVEDLVAGGRETQYF

len: 17
j_gene: TRBJ2-1
v_gene: TRBV4-3
d_gene: TRBD2
abundance: NA
CDR3nt: TGCGCCAGCAGCCAAGTTGCCGCCGGGGGACTAGCCAATGAGCAGTTCTTC
CDR3aa: CASSQVAAGGLANEQFF

len: 15
j_gene: TRBJ2-2
v_gene: TRBV6-1
d_gene: TRBD2
abundance: NA
CDR3nt: TGTGCCGGCCGCCCTCGCGGGGGTTGCACCGGGGAGCTGTTTTTT
CDR3aa: CAGRPRGGCTGELFF

len: 13
j_gene: TRBJ1-2
v_gene: TRBV4-1
d_gene: NA
abundance: NA
CDR3nt: TGCGCCAGCAGCCAGGGATACAGGGATGGGTCAGCCTTC
CDR3aa: CASSQGYRDGSAF

len: 15
j_gene: TRBJ1-2
v_gene: TRBV18
d_gene: NA
abundance: NA
CDR3nt: TGTGCCAGCTCACCACGAGTACGGTTAGAGTATGGCTACACCTTC
CDR3aa: CASSPRVRLEYGYTF

len: 15
j_gene: TRBJ1-5
v_gene: TRBV6-1
d_gene: NA
abundance: NA
CDR3nt: TGTGCCAGCAGTGACCCCCAGGGTGGCAATCAGCCCCAGCATTTT
CDR3aa: CASSDPQGGNQPQHF

len: 14
j_gene: TRBJ2-7
v_gene: TRBV19
d_gene: TRBD1
abundance: NA
CDR3nt: TGTGCCAGTAGTTCTCGACAGGGGACCTACGAGCAGTACTTC
CDR3aa: CASSSRQGTYEQYF

len: 16
j_gene: TRBJ2-1
v_gene: TRBV27
d_gene: NA
abundance: NA
CDR3nt: TGTGCCAGCAGTTTATGGGCATTCATCTCCTACAATGAGCAGTTCTTC
CDR3aa: CASSLWAFISYNEQFF

len: 11
j_gene: TRBJ1-1
v_gene: TRBV6-5
d_gene: NA
abundance: NA
CDR3nt: TGTGCCAGCAGCCGCCGGGGGGAAGCTTTCTTT
CDR3aa: CASSRRGEAFF